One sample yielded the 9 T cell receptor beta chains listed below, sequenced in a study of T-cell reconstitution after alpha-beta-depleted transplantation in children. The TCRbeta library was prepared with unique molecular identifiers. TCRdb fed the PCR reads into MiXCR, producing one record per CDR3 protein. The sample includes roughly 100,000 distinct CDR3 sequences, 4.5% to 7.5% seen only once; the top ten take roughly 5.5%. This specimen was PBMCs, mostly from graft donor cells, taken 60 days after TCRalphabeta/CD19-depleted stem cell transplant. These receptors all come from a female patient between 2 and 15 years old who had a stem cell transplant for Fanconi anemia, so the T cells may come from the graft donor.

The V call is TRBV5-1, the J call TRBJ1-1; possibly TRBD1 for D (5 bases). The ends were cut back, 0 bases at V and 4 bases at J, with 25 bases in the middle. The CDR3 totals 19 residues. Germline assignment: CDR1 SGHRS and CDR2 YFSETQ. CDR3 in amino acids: CASSLAGVSGSSMATEAFF. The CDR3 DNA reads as TGCGCCAGCAGCTTGGCCGGGGTCTCAGGGAGTAGCATGGCCACTGAAGCTTTCTTT.

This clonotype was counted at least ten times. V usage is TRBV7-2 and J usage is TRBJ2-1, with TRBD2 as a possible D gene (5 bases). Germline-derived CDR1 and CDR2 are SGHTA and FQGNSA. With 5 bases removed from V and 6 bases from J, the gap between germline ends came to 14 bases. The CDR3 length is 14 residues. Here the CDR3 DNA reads TGTGCCAGCAGCCCAGACTATTCTTCCAATGAGCAGTTCTTC. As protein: CASSPDYSSNEQFF.

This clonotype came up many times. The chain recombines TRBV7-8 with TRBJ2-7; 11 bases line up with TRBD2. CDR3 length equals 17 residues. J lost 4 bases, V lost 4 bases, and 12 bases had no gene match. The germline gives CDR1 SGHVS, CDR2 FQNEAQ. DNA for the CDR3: TGTGCCAGCAGCTCCTATATTCCGGGACTAGCGGAATACGAGCAGTACTTC. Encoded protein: CASSSYIPGLAEYEQYF.

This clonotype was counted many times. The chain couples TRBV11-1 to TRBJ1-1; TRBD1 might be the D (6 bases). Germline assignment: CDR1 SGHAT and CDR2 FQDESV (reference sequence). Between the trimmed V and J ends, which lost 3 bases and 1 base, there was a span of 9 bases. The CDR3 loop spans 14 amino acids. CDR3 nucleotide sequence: TGTGCCAGCAGCTTTTTACAGGGGAACACTGAAGCTTTCTTT. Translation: CASSFLQGNTEAFF.

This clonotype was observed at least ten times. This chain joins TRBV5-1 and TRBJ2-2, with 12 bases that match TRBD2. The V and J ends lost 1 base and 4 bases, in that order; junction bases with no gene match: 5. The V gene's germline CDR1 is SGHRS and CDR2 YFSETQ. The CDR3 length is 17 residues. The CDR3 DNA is TGCGCCAGCAGCTTGCCTCTAGCGGGGGGGCTCACCGGGGAGCTGTTTTTT. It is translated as CASSLPLAGGLTGELFF.

CDR3 amino acids: CSVSGTRRESNTEAFF. The CDR3 region has the DNA TGCAGCGTGTCGGGGACACGAAGAGAGAGCAACACTGAAGCTTTCTTT. V and J are TRBV29-1 and TRBJ1-1, with a tentative D call TRBD1 (6 bases). Between the trimmed V and J ends, which lost 6 bases and 2 bases, there was a span of 22 bases. The CDR3 runs to 16 residues. From germline, CDR1 is SQVTM and CDR2 ANQGSEA.

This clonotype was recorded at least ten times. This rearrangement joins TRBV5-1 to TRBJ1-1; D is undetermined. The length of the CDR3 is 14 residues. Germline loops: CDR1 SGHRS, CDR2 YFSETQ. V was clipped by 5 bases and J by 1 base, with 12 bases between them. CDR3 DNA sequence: TGCGCCAGCAGACCGCTGGATGGGAACACTGAAGCTTTCTTT. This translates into CASRPLDGNTEAFF.

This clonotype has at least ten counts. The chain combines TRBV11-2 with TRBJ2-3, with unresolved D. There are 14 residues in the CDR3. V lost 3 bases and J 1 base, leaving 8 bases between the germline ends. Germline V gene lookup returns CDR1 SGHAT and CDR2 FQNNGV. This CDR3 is CASSFVLGTDTQYF. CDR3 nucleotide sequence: TGTGCCAGCAGCTTTGTCTTAGGCACAGATACGCAGTATTTT. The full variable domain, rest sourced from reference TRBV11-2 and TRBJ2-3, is EAGVAQSPRYKIIEKRQSVAFWCNPISGHATLYWYQQILGQGPKLLIQFQNNGVVDDSQLPKDRFSAERLKGVDSTLKIQPAKLEDSAVYLCASSFVLGTDTQYFGPGTRLTVL.

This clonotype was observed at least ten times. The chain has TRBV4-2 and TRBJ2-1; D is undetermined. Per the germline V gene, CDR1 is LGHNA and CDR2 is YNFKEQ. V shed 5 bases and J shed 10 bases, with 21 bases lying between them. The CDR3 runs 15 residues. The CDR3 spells CASSNSAGGSLEQFF. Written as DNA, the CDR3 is TGTGCCAGCAGCAATTCGGCCGGCGGAAGCTTAGAGCAGTTCTTC.